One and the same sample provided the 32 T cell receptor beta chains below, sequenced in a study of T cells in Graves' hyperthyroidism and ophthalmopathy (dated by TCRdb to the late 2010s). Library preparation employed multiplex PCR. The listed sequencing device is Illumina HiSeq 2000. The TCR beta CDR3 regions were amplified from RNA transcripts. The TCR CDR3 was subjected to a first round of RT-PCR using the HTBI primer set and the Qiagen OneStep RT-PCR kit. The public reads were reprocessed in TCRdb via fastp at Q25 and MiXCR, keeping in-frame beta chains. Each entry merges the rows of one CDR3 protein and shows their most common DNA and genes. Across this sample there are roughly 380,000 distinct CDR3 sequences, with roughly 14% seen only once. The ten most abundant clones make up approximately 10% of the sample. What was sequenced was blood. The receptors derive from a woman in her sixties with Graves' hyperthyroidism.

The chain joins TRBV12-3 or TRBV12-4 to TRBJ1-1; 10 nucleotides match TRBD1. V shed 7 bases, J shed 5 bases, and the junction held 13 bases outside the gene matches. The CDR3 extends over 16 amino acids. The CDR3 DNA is TGTGCCAGCACCCCGGGACAGGGGCCTCGTGGGACTGAAGCTTTCTTT. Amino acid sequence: CASTPGQGPRGTEAFF.

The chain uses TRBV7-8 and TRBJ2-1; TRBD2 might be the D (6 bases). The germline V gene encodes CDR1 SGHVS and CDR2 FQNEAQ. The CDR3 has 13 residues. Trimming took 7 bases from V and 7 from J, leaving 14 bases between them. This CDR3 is CASMGLARNEQFF. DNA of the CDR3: TGTGCCAGCATGGGGCTAGCGCGTAATGAGCAGTTCTTC.

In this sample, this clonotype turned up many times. CDR3 nucleotides: TGCGCCAGCAGCTTGGAGTCAGGGTTTGGAACTGAAGCTTTCTTT. This sequence encodes CASSLESGFGTEAFF. V is TRBV5-1 and J is TRBJ1-1; TRBD1 might be the D (5 bases). CDR3 length: 15 amino acids. Trimming shortened V by 0 bases and J by 5 bases, and 14 bases separated the two germline ends. Germline CDR1 SGHRS, CDR2 YFSETQ.

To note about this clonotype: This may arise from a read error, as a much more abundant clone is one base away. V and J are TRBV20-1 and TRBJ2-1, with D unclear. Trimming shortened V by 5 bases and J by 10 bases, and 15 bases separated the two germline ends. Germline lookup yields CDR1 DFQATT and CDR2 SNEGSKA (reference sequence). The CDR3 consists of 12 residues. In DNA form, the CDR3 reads TGCAGTGCTTTTAAAGGTGAAGGCGAGCAGTTCTTC. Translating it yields CSAFKGEGEQFF.

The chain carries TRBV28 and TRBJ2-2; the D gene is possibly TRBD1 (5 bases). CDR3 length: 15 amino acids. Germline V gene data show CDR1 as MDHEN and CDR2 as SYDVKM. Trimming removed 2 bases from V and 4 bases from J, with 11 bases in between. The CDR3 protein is CASSLVIRGTGELFF. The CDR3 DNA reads TGTGCCAGCAGTTTAGTGATAAGGGGCACCGGGGAGCTGTTTTTT.

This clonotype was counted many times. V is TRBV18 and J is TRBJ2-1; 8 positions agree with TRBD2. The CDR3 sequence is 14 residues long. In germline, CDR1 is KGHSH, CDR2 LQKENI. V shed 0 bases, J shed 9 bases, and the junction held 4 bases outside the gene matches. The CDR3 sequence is CASSPPAGGFEQFF. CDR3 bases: TGTGCCAGCTCACCACCCGCGGGGGGCTTTGAGCAGTTCTTC.

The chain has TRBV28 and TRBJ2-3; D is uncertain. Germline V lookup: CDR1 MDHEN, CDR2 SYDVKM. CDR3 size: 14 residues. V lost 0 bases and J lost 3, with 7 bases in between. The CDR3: CASSLWWFTDTQYF. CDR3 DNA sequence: TGTGCCAGCAGTTTATGGTGGTTTACAGATACGCAGTATTTT.

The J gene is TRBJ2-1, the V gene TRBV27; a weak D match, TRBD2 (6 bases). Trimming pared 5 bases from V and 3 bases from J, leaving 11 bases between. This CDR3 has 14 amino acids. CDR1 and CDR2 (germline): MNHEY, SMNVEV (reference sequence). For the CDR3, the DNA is TGTGCCAGCAGTGGGGGACTCGGCTACAATGAGCAGTTCTTC. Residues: CASSGGLGYNEQFF.

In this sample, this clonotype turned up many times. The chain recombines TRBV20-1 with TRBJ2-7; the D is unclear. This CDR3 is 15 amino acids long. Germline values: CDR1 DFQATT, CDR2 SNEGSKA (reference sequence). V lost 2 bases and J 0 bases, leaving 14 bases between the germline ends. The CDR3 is CSARPATGSSYEQYF. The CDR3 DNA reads TGCAGTGCTAGACCCGCGACTGGTTCCTCCTACGAGCAGTACTTC.

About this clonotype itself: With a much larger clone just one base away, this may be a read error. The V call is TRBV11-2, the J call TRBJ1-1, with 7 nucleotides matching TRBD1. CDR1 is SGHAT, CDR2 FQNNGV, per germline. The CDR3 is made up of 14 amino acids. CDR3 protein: CASSVQGLNTGAFF. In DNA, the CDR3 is TGTGCCAGCAGCGTACAGGGGCTGAACACTGGAGCTTTCTTT.

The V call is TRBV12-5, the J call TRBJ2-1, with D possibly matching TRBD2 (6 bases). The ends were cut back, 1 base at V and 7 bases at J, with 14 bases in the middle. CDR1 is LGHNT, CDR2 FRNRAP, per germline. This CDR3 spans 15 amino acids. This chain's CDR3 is CASGLGLAMKNEQFF. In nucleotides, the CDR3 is TGTGCTAGTGGTTTGGGTCTAGCGATGAAGAATGAGCAGTTCTTC.

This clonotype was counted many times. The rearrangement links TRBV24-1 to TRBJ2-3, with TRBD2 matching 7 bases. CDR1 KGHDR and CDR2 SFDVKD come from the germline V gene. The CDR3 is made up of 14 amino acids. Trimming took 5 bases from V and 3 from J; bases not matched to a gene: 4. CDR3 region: CATSAAGATDTQYF. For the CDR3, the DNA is TGTGCCACCAGTGCGGCGGGAGCAACAGATACGCAGTATTTT.

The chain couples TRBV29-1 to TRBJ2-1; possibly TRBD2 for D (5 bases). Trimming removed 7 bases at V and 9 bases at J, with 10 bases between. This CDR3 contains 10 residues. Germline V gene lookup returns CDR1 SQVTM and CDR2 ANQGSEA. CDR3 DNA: TGCAGCGCCCTTGAGGGTGAGCAGTTCTTC. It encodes CSALEGEQFF.

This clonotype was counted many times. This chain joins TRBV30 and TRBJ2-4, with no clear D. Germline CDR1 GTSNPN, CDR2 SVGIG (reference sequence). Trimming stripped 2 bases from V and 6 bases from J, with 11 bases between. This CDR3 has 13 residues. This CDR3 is CAWSRVGGNIQYF. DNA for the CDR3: TGTGCCTGGAGTAGGGTGGGCGGAAACATTCAGTACTTC.

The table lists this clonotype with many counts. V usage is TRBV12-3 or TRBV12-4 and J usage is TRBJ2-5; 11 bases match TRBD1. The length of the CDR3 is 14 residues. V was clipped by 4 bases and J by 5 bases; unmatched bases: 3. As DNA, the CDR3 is TGTGCCAGCAGTTCGGGACAGGGGGGGGAGACCCAGTACTTC. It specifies CASSSGQGGETQYF.

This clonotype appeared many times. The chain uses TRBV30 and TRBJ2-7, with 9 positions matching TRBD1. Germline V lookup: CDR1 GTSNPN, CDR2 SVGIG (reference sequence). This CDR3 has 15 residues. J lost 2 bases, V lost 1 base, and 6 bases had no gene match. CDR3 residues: CAWSGGDRDPYEQYF. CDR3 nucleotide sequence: TGTGCCTGGAGTGGGGGGGACAGGGACCCCTACGAGCAGTACTTC.

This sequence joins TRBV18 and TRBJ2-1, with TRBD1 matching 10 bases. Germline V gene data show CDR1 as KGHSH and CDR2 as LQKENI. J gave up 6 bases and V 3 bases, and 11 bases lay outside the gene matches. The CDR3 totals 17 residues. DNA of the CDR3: TGTGCCAGCTCACCCAAAATACCGGGACAGGGGTTCAATGAGCAGTTCTTC. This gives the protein CASSPKIPGQGFNEQFF.

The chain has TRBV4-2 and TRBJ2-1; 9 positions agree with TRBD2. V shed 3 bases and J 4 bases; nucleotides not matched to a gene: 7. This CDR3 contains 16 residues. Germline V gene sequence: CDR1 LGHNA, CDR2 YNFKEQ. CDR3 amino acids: CASSQLAGEGYNEQFF. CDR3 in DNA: TGTGCCAGCAGCCAGTTAGCGGGAGAGGGTTACAATGAGCAGTTCTTC.

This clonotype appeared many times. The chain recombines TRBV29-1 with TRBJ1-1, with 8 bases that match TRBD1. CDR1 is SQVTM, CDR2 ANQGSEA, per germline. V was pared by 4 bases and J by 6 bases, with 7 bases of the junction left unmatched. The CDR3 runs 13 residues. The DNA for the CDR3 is TGCAGCGTTGCGGGCCAGGGACAGGCTGAAGCTTTCTTT. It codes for CSVAGQGQAEAFF.

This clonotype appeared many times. CDR3 protein: CASSSDADTQYF. CDR3 in DNA: TGTGCCAGCAGTTCTGATGCAGATACGCAGTATTTT. The J gene is TRBJ2-3, the V gene TRBV12-3 or TRBV12-4; D uncertain. The germline V and J ends were trimmed by 4 bases and 4 bases, with 6 bases remaining between them. The CDR3 runs to 12 residues.

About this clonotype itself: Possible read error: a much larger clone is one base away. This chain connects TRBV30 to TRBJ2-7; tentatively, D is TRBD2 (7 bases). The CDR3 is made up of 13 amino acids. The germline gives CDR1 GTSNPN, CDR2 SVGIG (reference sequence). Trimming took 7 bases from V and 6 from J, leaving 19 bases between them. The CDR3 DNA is TGTGCCTCCATGTATGGGGGGGCCGGCGAGCAGTACTTC. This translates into CASMYGGAGEQYF.

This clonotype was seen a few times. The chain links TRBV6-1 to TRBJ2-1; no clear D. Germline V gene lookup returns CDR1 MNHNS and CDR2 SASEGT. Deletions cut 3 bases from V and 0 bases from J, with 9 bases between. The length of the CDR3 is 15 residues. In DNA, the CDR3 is TGTGCCAGCAGTGAGCTTTCAAGCTCCTACAATGAGCAGTTCTTC. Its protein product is CASSELSSSYNEQFF.

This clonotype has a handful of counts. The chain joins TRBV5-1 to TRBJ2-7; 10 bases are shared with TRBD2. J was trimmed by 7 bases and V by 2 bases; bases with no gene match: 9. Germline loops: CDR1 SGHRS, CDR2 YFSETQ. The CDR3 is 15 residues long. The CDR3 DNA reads TGCGCCAGCAGCTTCTCTAGCGGGAGCGGGAATGAGCAGTACTTC. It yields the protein CASSFSSGSGNEQYF. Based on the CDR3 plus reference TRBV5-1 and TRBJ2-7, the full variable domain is KAGVTQTPRYLIKTRGQQVTLSCSPISGHRSVSWYQQTPGQGLQFLFEYFSETQRNKGNFPGRFSGRQFSNSRSEMNVSTLELGDSALYLCASSFSSGSGNEQYFGPGTRLTVT.

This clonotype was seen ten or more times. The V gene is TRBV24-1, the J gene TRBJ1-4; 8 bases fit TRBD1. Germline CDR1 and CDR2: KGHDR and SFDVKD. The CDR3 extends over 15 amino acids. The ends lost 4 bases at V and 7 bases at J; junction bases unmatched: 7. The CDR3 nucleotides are TGTGCCACCAGTGAGCGGGCAGGGGGCGTTGAAAAACTGTTTTTT. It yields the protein CATSERAGGVEKLFF.

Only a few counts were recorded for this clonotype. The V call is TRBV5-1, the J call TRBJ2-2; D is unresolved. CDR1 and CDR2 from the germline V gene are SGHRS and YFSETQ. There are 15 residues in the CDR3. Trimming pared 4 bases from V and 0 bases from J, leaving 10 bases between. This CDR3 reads CASSPYHSNTGELFF. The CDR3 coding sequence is TGCGCCAGCAGCCCGTATCATTCGAACACCGGGGAGCTGTTTTTT.

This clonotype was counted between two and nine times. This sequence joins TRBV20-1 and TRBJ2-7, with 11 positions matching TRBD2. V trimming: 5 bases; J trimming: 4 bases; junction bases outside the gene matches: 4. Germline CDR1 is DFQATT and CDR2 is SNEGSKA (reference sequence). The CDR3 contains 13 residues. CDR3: CSAGASGRYEQYF. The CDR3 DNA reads TGCAGTGCTGGGGCTAGCGGGAGGTACGAGCAGTACTTC.

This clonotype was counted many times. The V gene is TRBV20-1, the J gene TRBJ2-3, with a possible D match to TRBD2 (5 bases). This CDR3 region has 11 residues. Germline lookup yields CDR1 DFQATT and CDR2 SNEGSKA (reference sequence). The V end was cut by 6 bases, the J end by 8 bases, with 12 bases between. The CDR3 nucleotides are TGCAGTGCCCCTAGCAGTGGTACGCAGTATTTT. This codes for CSAPSSGTQYF.

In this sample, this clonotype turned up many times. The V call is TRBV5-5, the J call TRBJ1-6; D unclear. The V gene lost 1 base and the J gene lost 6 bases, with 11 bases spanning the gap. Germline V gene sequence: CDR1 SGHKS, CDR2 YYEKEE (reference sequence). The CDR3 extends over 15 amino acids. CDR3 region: CASSLFRAANSPLHF. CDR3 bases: TGTGCCAGCAGCTTGTTTAGGGCAGCTAATTCACCCCTCCACTTT.

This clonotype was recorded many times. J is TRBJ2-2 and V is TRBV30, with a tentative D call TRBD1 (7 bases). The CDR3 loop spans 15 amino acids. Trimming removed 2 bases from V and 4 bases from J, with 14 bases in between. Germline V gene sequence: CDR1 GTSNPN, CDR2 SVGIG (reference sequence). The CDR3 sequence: CAWSTGQEGTGELFF. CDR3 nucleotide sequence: TGTGCCTGGAGTACAGGACAGGAGGGCACCGGGGAGCTGTTTTTT.

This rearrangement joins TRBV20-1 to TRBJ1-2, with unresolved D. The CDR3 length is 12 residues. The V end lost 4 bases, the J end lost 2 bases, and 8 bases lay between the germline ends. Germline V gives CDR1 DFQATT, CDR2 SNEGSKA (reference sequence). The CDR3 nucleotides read TGCAGTGCTATTGGAGAAAACTATGGCTACACCTTC. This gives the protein CSAIGENYGYTF.

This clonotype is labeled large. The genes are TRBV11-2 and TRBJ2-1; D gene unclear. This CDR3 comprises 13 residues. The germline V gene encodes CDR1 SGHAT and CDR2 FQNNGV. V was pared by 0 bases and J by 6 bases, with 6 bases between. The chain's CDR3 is CASSLESSNEQFF. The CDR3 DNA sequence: TGTGCCAGCAGCTTAGAGAGTAGCAATGAGCAGTTCTTC. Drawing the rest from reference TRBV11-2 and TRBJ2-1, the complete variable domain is EAGVAQSPRYKIIEKRQSVAFWCNPISGHATLYWYQQILGQGPKLLIQFQNNGVVDDSQLPKDRFSAERLKGVDSTLKIQPAKLEDSAVYLCASSLESSNEQFFGPGTRLTVL.

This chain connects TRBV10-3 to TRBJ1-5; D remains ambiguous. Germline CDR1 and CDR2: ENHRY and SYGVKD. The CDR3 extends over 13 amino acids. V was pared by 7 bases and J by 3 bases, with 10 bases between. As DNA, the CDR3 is TGTGCCATCAATGCTGACCTCAATCAGCCCCAGCATTTT. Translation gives CAINADLNQPQHF.